The sequence of this T cell receptor (beta chain) was determined in a study of blood T cell repertoires in COVID-19. The CDR3 consists of 14 residues. Trimming took off 0 bases at V and 0 bases at J, with 6 bases between the two ends. Germline V gene sequence: CDR1 LGHNA, CDR2 YNFKEQ. Produced via immunoSEQ multiplex PCR; TCRdb's table is partial and in-frame only. Of around 180,000 clones in the sample, approximately 90% were seen once. This clone was recorded once. Sequencing was done on a sample of peripheral blood. This sequence originates from a human donor in a cohort sampled during active COVID-19. This chain connects TRBV4-2 to TRBJ2-7; D not resolved. CDR3 sequence: CASSQELSSYEQYF. The CDR3 nucleotides read TGTGCCAGCAGCCAAGAACTGAGCTCCTACGAGCAGTACTTC.